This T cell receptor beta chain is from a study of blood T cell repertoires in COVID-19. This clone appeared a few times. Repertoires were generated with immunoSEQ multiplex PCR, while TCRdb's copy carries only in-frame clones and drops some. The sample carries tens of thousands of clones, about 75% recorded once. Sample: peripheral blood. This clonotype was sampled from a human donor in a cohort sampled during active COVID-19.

CDR3 region: CASSLRTGSEKLFF. DNA for the CDR3: TGTGCCAGCAGCTTACGTACAGGGTCTGAAAAACTGTTTTTT. The chain joins TRBV11-2 to TRBJ1-4; TRBD1 is a possible D gene (6 bases). V gave up 2 bases and J gave up 7 bases, with 11 bases separating them. This CDR3 is 14 amino acids long. The V gene's germline CDR1 is SGHAT and CDR2 FQNNGV.